The clone carrying this T cell receptor beta chain was recorded at least ten times. Its antigen is still unknown. Researchers took RNA transcripts and amplified TCR beta CDR3 regions from them. The library came from an HTBI-primed first-round RT-PCR and a second-round multiplex PCR. One entry per CDR3 protein, called by TCRdb with MiXCR from the multiplex PCR reads. Here the sample spans 350,000 to 450,000 distinct CDR3 sequences, about 16% being singletons. The authors isolated PBMCs from around 10 ml of fresh peripheral blood. This sample was taken from a study of Graves' ophthalmopathy and Graves' hyperthyroidism. Overall study: No treatment had been given when peripheral blood was collected at initial diagnosis. Study-level points and caveats: Blood also contained most of the expanded thyroid clonotypes above 0.001 frequency.

Germline V CDR1 and CDR2: SGDLS, YYNGEE. Trimming took 0 bases from V and 5 from J; bases not matched to a gene: 7. The CDR3 totals 15 residues. Sequences were obtained from peripheral blood. J is TRBJ2-7 and V is TRBV9; 8 bases are a match to TRBD2. This receptor was taken from a woman younger than 35 with Graves' ophthalmopathy. The CDR3 spells CASSVGGGRSDEQYF. The CDR3 DNA sequence: TGTGCCAGCAGCGTAGGCGGCGGGAGGAGCGACGAGCAGTACTTC.